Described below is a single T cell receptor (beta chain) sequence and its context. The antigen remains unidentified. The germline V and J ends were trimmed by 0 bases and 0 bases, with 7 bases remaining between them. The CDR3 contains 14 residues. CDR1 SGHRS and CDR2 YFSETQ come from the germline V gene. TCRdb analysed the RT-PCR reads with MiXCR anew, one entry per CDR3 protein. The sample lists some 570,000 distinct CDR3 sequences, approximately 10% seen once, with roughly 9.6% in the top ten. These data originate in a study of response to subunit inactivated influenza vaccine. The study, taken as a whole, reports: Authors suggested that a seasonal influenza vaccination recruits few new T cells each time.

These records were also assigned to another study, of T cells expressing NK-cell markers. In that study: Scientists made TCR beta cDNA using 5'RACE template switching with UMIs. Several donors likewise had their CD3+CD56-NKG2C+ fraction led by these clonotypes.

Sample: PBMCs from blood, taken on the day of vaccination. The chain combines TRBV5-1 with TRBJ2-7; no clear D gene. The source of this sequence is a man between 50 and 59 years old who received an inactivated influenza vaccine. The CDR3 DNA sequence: TGCGCCAGCAGCTTGGTAATGAGCTCCTACGAGCAGTACTTC. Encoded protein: CASSLVMSSYEQYF.